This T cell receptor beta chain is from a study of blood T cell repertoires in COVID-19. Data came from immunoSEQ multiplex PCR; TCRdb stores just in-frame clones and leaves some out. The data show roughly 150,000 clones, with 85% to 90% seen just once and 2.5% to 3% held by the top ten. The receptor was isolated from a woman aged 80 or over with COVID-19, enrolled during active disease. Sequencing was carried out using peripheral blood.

CDR3 nucleotides: TGCGCCAGCAGGCTAGCCGGGCCCACCCGAACTGAAGCTTTCTTT. This translates into CASRLAGPTRTEAFF. This sequence joins TRBV5-1 and TRBJ1-1; D remains unclear. The CDR3 is 15 residues long. From germline, CDR1 is SGHRS and CDR2 YFSETQ. The ends were cut back, 5 bases at V and 5 bases at J, with 19 bases in the middle.